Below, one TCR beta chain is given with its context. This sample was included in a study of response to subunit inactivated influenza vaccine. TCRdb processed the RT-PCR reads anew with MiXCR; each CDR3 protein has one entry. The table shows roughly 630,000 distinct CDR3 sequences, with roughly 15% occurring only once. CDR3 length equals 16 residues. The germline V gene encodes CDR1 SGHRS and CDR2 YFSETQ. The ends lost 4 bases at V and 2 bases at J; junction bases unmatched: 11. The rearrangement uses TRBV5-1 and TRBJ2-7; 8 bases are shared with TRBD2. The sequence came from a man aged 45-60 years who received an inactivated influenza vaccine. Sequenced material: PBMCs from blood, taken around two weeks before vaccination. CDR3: CASSTSGGGVAYEQYF. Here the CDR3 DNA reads TGCGCCAGCAGCACCAGCGGGGGCGGGGTGGCCTACGAGCAGTACTTC. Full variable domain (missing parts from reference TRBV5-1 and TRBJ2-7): KAGVTQTPRYLIKTRGQQVTLSCSPISGHRSVSWYQQTPGQGLQFLFEYFSETQRNKGNFPGRFSGRQFSNSRSEMNVSTLELGDSALYLCASSTSGGGVAYEQYFGPGTRLTVT.